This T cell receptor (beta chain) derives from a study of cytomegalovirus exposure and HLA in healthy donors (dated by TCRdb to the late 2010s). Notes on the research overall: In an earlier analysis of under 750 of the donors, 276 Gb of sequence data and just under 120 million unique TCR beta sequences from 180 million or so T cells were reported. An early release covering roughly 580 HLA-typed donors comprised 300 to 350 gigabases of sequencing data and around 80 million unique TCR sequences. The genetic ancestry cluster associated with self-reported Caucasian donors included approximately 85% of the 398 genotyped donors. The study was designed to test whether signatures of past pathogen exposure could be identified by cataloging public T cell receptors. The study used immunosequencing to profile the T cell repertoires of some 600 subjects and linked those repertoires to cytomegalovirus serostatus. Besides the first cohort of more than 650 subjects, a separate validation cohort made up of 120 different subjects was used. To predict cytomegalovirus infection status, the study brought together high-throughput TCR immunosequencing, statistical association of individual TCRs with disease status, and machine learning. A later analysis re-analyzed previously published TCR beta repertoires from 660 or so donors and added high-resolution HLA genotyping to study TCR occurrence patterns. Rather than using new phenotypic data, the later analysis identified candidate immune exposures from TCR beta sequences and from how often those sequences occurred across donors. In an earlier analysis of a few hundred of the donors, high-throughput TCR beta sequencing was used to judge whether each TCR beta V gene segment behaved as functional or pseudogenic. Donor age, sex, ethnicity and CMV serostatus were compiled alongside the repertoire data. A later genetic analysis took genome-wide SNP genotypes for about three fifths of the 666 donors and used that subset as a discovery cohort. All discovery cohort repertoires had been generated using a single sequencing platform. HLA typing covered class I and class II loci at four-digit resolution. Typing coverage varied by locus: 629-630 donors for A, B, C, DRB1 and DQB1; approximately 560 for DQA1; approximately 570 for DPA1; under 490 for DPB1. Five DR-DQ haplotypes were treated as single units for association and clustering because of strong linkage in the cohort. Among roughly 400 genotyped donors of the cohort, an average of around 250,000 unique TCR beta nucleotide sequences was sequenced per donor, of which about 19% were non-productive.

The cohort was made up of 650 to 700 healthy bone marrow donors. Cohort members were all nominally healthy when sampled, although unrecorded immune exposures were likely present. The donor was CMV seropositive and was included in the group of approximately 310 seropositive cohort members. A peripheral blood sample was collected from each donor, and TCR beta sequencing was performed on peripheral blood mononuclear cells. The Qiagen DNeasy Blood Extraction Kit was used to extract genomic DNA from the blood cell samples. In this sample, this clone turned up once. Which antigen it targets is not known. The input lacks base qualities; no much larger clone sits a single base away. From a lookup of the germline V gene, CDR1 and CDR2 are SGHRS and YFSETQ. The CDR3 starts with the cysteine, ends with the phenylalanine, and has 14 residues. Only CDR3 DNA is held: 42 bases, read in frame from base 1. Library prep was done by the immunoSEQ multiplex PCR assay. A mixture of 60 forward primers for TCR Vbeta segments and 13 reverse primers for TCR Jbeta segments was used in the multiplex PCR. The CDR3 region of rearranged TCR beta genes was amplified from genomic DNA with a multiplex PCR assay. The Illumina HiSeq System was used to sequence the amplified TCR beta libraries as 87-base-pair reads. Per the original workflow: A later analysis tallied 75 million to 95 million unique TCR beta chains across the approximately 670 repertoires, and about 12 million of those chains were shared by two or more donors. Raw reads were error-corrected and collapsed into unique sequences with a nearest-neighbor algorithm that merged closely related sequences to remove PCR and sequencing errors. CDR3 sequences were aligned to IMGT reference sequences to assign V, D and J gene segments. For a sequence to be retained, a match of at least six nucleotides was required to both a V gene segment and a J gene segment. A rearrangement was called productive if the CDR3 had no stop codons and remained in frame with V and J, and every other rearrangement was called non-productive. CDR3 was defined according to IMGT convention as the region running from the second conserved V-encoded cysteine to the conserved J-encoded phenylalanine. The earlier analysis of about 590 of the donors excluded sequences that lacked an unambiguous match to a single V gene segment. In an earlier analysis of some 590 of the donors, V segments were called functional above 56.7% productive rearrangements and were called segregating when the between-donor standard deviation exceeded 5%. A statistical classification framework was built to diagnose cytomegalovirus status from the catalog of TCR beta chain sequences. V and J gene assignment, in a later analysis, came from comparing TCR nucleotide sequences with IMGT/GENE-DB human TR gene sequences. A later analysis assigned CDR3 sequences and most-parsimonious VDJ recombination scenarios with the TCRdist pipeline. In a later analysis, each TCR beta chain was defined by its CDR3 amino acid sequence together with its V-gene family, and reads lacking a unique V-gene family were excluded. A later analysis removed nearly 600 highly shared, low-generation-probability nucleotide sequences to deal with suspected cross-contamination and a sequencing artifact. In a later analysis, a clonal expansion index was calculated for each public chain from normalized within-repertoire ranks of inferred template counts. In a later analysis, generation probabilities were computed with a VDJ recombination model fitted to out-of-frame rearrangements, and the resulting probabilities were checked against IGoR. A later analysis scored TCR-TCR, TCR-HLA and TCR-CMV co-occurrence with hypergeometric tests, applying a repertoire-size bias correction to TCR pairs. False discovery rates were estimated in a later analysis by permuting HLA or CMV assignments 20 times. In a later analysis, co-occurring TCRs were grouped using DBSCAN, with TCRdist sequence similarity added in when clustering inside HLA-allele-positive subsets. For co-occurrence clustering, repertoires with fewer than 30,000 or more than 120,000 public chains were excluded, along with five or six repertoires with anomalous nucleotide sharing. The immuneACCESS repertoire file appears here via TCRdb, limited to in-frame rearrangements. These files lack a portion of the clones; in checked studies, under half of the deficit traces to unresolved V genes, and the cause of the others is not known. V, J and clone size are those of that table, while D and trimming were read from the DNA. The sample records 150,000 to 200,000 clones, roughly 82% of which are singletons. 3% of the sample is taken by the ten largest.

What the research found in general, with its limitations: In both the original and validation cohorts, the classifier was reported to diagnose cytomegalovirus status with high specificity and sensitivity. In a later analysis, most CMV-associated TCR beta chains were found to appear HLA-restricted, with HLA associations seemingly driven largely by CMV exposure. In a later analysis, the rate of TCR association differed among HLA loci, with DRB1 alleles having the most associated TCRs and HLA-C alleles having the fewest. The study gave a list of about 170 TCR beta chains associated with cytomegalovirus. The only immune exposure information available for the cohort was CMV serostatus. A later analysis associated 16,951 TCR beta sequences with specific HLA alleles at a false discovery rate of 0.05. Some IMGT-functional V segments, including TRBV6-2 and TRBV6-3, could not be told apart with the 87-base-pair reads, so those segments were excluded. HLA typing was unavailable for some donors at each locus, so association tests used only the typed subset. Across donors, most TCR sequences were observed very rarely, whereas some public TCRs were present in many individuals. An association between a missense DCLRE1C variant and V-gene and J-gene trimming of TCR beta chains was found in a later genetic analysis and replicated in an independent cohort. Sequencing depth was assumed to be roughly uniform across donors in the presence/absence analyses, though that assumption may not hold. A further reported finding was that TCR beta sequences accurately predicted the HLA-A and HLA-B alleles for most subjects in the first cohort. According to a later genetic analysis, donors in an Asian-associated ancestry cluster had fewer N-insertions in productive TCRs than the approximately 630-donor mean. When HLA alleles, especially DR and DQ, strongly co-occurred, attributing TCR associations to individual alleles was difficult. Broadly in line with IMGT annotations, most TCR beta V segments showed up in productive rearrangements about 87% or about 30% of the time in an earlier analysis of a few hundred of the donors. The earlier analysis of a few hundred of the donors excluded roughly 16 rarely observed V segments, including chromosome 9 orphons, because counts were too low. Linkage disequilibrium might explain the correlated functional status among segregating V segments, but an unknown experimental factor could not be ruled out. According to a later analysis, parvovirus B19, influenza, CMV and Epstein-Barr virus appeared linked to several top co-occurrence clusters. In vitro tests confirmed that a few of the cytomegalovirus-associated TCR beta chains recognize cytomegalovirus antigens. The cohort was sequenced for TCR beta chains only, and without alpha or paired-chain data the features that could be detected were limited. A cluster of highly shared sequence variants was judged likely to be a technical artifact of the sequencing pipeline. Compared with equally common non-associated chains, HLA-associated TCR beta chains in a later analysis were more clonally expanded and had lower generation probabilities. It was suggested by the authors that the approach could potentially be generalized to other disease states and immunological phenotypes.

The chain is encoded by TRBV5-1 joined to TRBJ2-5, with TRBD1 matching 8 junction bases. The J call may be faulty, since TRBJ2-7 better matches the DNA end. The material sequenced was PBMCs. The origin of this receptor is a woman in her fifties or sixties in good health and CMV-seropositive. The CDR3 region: CASSWTGISYEQYF. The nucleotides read TGCGCCAGCAGCTGGACAGGGATCTCCTACGAGCAGTACTTC.